One and the same sample provided the 25 T cell receptor beta chains below, sequenced in a study of T cells in localized non-small cell lung cancer. Measured with immunoSEQ multiplex PCR; TCRdb has only the in-frame clones, and not every one. The table records fewer than 25,000 clones, 75% to 95% of them present only once. The input for sequencing was peripheral blood, taken before any cancer treatment. These receptors were taken from a male donor aged 60 or over with stage I squamous cell lung carcinoma.

The rearrangement joins TRBV28 to TRBJ2-7, with a tentative D call TRBD2 (6 bases). V dropped 7 bases and J dropped 4 bases, with 17 bases sitting between them. The CDR3 length is 14 residues. The germline V gene has CDR1 MDHEN and CDR2 SYDVKM. CDR3 DNA sequence: TGTGCCAGCACAAGGACAAGGGGAGGTTACGAGCAGTACTTC. Translated, it gives CASTRTRGGYEQYF.

This chain links TRBV28 with TRBJ2-7; D not resolved. The CDR3 totals 8 residues. Germline CDR1 reads MDHEN; CDR2 reads SYDVKM. The CDR3: CERHEQYF. The CDR3 DNA follows: TGTGAGAGACACGAGCAGTACTTC.

This chain uses TRBV7-6 with TRBJ1-5, with D possibly matching TRBD1 (6 bases). The V end lost 5 bases, the J end lost 5 bases, and 16 bases lay between the germline ends. The CDR3 extends over 15 amino acids. The germline CDR1 and CDR2 sequences are SGHVS and FNYEAQ. DNA for the CDR3: TGTGCCAGCAGCCAGATTGGGGGGGCTGATCAGCCCCAGCATTTT. It codes for CASSQIGGADQPQHF.

The chain combines TRBV7-2 with TRBJ2-3, with 7 positions matching TRBD2. The CDR3 runs 14 residues. From germline, CDR1 is SGHTA and CDR2 FQGNSA. J lost 4 bases, V lost 8 bases, and 9 bases had no gene match. CDR3 sequence: CASQSGRSPDTQYF. The CDR3 nucleotides read TGTGCCAGCCAGTCCGGGAGGAGCCCAGATACGCAGTATTTT.

This clone was counted once. This chain links TRBV19 with TRBJ1-5; tentative D call: TRBD1 (5 bases). This CDR3 is 15 amino acids long. V lost 0 bases and J lost 6, with 12 bases in between. Germline V gene lookup returns CDR1 LNHDA and CDR2 SQIVND (reference sequence). In DNA, the CDR3 is TGTGCCAGTAGTATAGAGGGGGGGAGCGGTCAGCCCCAGCATTTT. Translated, it gives CASSIEGGSGQPQHF.

The J gene is TRBJ1-1, the V gene TRBV18; possible D gene TRBD1, 5 bases. The CDR3 is 15 residues long. The germline CDR1 and CDR2 sequences are KGHSH and LQKENI. The V end lost 2 bases, the J end lost 4 bases, and 14 bases lay between the germline ends. CDR3 amino acids: CASSPGGDWGTEAFF. The CDR3 nucleotides are TGTGCCAGCTCACCAGGGGGGGATTGGGGCACTGAAGCTTTCTTT.

The chain combines TRBV18 with TRBJ1-2, with D possibly TRBD1 on 6 matching bases. The germline gives CDR1 KGHSH, CDR2 LQKENI. This CDR3 comprises 13 residues. Trimming took off 8 bases at V and 2 bases at J, with 12 bases between the two ends. CDR3 region: CASATGDNYGYTF. The CDR3 coding sequence is TGTGCCAGCGCGACAGGAGACAACTATGGCTACACCTTC.

The rearrangement uses TRBV7-2 and TRBJ1-2; D remains unclear. Between the trimmed V and J ends, which lost 5 bases and 6 bases, there was a span of 16 bases. The CDR3 extends over 14 amino acids. From germline, CDR1 is SGHTA and CDR2 FQGNSA. The CDR3 loop is CASSLTQGRNGYTF. The CDR3 DNA reads TGTGCCAGCAGCCTCACCCAAGGGAGAAATGGCTACACCTTC. Variable domain in full (rest from reference TRBV7-2 and TRBJ1-2): GAGVSQSPSNKVTEKGKDVELRCDPISGHTALYWYRQSLGQGLEFLIYFQGNSAPDKSGLPSDRFSAERTGGSVSTLTIQRTQQEDSAVYLCASSLTQGRNGYTFGSGTRLTVV.

The CDR3 reads CASRSGESFQPQHF. The CDR3 DNA follows: TGTGCCAGCAGGTCAGGGGAGTCCTTTCAGCCCCAGCATTTT. The rearrangement joins TRBV6-5 to TRBJ1-5; D is possibly TRBD1 (6 bases). The germline V gene encodes CDR1 MNHEY and CDR2 SVGAGI. This CDR3 region has 14 residues. The V gene lost 6 bases and the J gene lost 6 bases, with 15 bases spanning the gap.

The genes are TRBV5-6 and TRBJ1-4; D is unclear. This CDR3 spans 15 amino acids. Per germline, CDR1 SGHDT and CDR2 YYEEEE. V lost 0 bases, J lost 1 base, and 7 bases lay in between. Here the CDR3 DNA reads TGTGCCAGCAGCTTGGGTTGGGGAACTAATGAAAAACTGTTTTTT. It codes for CASSLGWGTNEKLFF. Together with reference TRBV5-6 and TRBJ1-4, the CDR3 gives the full variable domain: DAGVTQSPTHLIKTRGQQVTLRCSPKSGHDTVSWYQQALGQGPQFIFQYYEEEERQRGNFPDRFSGHQFPNYSSELNVNALLLGDSALYLCASSLGWGTNEKLFFGSGTQLSVL.

The genes are TRBV4-2 and TRBJ1-3; 7 bases agree with TRBD1. The CDR3 loop spans 17 amino acids. The germline V gene encodes CDR1 LGHNA and CDR2 YNFKEQ. V dropped 0 bases and J dropped 0; count of bases not matched to a gene: 5. CDR3 coding DNA: TGTGCCAGCAGCCAAGAAGGGGGCGGGAGCTCTGGAAACACCATATATTTT. Residues: CASSQEGGGSSGNTIYF.

V is TRBV7-9 and J is TRBJ2-1, with 14 bases that match TRBD2. CDR1 SEHNR and CDR2 FQNEAQ come from the germline V gene (reference sequence). V lost 6 bases, J lost 8 bases, and 12 bases stayed unmatched. This CDR3 has 17 residues. CDR3 in DNA: TGTGCCAGCAGGGGAGGGACTAGCGGGAGTCTGAACTATGAGCAGTTCTTC. Translation gives CASRGGTSGSLNYEQFF. The variable domain in full, with the rest retrieved from reference TRBV7-9 and TRBJ2-1, is DTGVSQNPRHKITKRGQNVTFRCDPISEHNRLYWYRQTLGQGPEFLTYFQNEAQLEKSRLLSDRFSAERPKGSFSTLEIQRTEQGDSAMYLCASRGGTSGSLNYEQFFGPGTRLTVL.

The CDR3 protein is CASSVQDSLPEAFF. For the CDR3, the DNA is TGTGCCAGCAGTGTCCAGGACAGCCTACCTGAAGCTTTCTTT. The V and J genes are TRBV28 and TRBJ1-1; tentatively, D is TRBD1 (6 bases). The CDR3 length is 14 residues. The V gene's germline CDR1 is MDHEN and CDR2 SYDVKM. V was trimmed by 5 bases and J by 6 bases, leaving 16 bases between them.

This chain connects TRBV7-6 to TRBJ2-5; tentative D call: TRBD2 (5 bases). This CDR3 is built from 12 residues. Trimming took 6 bases from V and 4 from J, leaving 9 bases between them. Looked up from germline, CDR1 is SGHVS and CDR2 is FNYEAQ. CDR3 bases: TGTGCCAGCAGGGGAGACGGAGAGACCCAGTACTTC. Its translation is CASRGDGETQYF.

The V and J genes are TRBV2 and TRBJ1-2; D might be TRBD1 (5 bases). Trimming pared 3 bases from V and 6 bases from J, leaving 14 bases between. The germline V gene encodes CDR1 SNHLY and CDR2 FYNNEI. The CDR3 is 14 residues long. This CDR3 reads CASSDRGGTNGYTF. CDR3 sequence (DNA): TGTGCCAGCAGTGACCGGGGGGGAACTAATGGCTACACCTTC.

The chain combines TRBV6-5 with TRBJ2-6; D may be TRBD2 (5 bases). This CDR3 spans 14 amino acids. The germline CDR1 and CDR2 sequences are MNHEY and SVGAGI. Deletions cut 8 bases from V and 0 bases from J, with 8 bases between. CDR3 amino acids: CASGGGSGANVLTF. For the CDR3, the DNA is TGTGCCAGCGGAGGCGGCTCTGGGGCCAACGTCCTGACTTTC.

A few counts support this clone. This chain uses TRBV19 with TRBJ1-2; D ambiguous. V was cut by 1 base and J by 8 bases, with 5 bases left in between. This CDR3 has 11 amino acids. The V gene's germline CDR1 is LNHDA and CDR2 SQIVND (reference sequence). DNA for the CDR3: TGTGCCAGTAGTATAGGGCGCGGCTACACCTTC. This translates into CASSIGRGYTF.

The chain joins TRBV9 to TRBJ2-2; D is unresolved. V dropped 5 bases and J dropped 6 bases, with 8 bases sitting between them. This CDR3 is built from 12 residues. Per the germline V gene, CDR1 is SGDLS and CDR2 is YYNGEE. The CDR3 DNA sequence: TGTGCCAGCAGTCTGATGGCCGGGGAGCTGTTTTTT. Its protein is CASSLMAGELFF. The full variable domain, with the rest looked up from reference TRBV9 and TRBJ2-2, is DSGVTQTPKHLITATGQRVTLRCSPRSGDLSVYWYQQSLDQGLQFLIQYYNGEERAKGNILERFSAQQFPDLHSELNLSSLELGDSALYFCASSLMAGELFFGEGSRLTVL.

The chain has TRBV6-1 and TRBJ2-1; D is perhaps TRBD2 (6 bases). The ends were cut back, 11 bases at V and 7 bases at J, with 18 bases in the middle. Germline V gives CDR1 MNHNS, CDR2 SASEGT. This CDR3 has 13 amino acids. CDR3 loop: CALGGPSKNEQFF. CDR3 nucleotides: TGTGCCCTCGGAGGGCCTAGTAAAAATGAGCAGTTCTTC.

V gene TRBV7-8 combines with J gene TRBJ1-5; no reliable D call. This CDR3 contains 15 residues. The germline V and J ends were trimmed by 5 bases and 7 bases, with 18 bases remaining between them. Germline V gene sequence: CDR1 SGHVS, CDR2 FQNEAQ. Written as DNA, the CDR3 is TGTGCCAGCAGCCCCGCCGGTGGAGGAGGGCAGCCCCAGCATTTT. Protein sequence: CASSPAGGGGQPQHF. The variable domain in full, with the rest retrieved from reference TRBV7-8 and TRBJ1-5, is GAGVSQSPRYKVAKRGQDVALRCDPISGHVSLFWYQQALGQGPEFLTYFQNEAQLDKSGLPSDRFFAERPEGSVSTLKIQRTQQEDSAVYLCASSPAGGGGQPQHFGDGTRLSIL.

The chain has TRBV7-3 and TRBJ2-1, with 7 bases fitting TRBD2. V shed 5 bases and J 4 bases; nucleotides not matched to a gene: 8. The CDR3 is made up of 15 amino acids. Germline V gene lookup returns CDR1 SGHTA and CDR2 FQGTGA. The CDR3 DNA is TGTGCCAGCAGCCGGGCGGGAGCGGGTTACAATGAGCAGTTCTTC. This sequence encodes CASSRAGAGYNEQFF. The full variable domain, rest sourced from reference TRBV7-3 and TRBJ2-1, is GAGVSQTPSNKVTEKGKYVELRCDPISGHTALYWYRQSLGQGPEFLIYFQGTGAADDSGLPNDRFFAVRPEGSVSTLKIQRTERGDSAVYLCASSRAGAGYNEQFFGPGTRLTVL.

V and J are TRBV28 and TRBJ2-2; unclear D gene. CDR3 length equals 14 residues. The germline V and J ends were trimmed by 5 bases and 4 bases, with 11 bases remaining between them. Germline V CDR1 and CDR2: MDHEN, SYDVKM. For the CDR3, the DNA is TGTGCCAGCAGTAGGAGAGGAACCACCGGGGAGCTGTTTTTT. It yields the protein CASSRRGTTGELFF.

The V call is TRBV7-2, the J call TRBJ1-1; 8 nucleotides match TRBD1. The germline V gene encodes CDR1 SGHTA and CDR2 FQGNSA. The CDR3 is made up of 13 amino acids. V lost 5 bases and J lost 4; bases outside the gene matches: 3. CDR3 loop: CASSRTGSTEAFF. The CDR3 nucleotides are TGTGCCAGCAGCCGGACAGGGAGCACTGAAGCTTTCTTT.

The chain combines TRBV19 with TRBJ2-3; no clear D. CDR1 and CDR2 from the germline V gene are LNHDA and SQIVND (reference sequence). Trimming took off 4 bases at V and 0 bases at J, with 14 bases between the two ends. CDR3 length equals 16 residues. CDR3 region: CASSSGPGSSTDTQYF. Here the CDR3 DNA reads TGTGCCAGTAGTAGCGGACCAGGCAGTAGCACAGATACGCAGTATTTT.

The rearrangement links TRBV28 to TRBJ1-5; D is perhaps TRBD1 (6 bases). CDR1 is MDHEN, CDR2 SYDVKM, per germline. V was trimmed by 7 bases and J by 4 bases, leaving 14 bases between them. This CDR3 is 14 amino acids long. The CDR3 here is CASTKGGGNQPQHF. The CDR3 DNA is TGTGCCAGCACCAAAGGGGGGGGAAATCAGCCCCAGCATTTT.